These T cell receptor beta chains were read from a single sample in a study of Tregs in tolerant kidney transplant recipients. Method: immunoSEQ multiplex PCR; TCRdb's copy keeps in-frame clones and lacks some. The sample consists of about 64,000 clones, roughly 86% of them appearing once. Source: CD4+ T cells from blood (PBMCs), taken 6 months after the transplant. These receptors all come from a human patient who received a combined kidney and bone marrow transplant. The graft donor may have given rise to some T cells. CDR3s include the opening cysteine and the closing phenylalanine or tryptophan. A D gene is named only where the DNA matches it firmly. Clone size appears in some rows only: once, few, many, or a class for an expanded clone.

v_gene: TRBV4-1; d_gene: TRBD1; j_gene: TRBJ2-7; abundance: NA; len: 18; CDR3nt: TGCGCCAGCAGCCGCCGGACAGGGGAGCAGTCCTACCACTACGAGCAGTACTTC; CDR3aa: CASSRRTGEQSYHYEQYF
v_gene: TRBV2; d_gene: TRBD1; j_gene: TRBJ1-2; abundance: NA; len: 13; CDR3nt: TGTGCCAGCAGTGTACCACAGGGGGAAGGCTACACCTTC; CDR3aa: CASSVPQGEGYTF
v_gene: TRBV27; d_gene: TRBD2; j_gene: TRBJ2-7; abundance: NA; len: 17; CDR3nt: TGTGCCAGCAGTCCCCTGGCTAGCGGGCGCAAGTTCTACGAGCAGTACTTC; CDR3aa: CASSPLASGRKFYEQYF
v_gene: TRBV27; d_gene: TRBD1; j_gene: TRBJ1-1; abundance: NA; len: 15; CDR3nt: TGTGCCAGCAGTACAATATTAACAGGGGTCACTGAAGCTTTCTTT; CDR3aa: CASSTILTGVTEAFF
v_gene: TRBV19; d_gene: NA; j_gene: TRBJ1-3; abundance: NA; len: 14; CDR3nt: TGTGCCAGTAGTTGGCAGGCCTCTGGAAACACCATATATTTT; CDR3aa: CASSWQASGNTIYF
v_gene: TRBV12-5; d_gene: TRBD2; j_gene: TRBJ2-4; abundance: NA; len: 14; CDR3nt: TGTGCTAGTGGAAAAAGCGGGGGCATAAACATTCAGTACTTC; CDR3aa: CASGKSGGINIQYF
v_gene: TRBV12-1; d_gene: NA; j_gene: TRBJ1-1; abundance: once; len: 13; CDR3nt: TGTGCCAGCAGGGGGCCATGCGGTACTGAAGCTTTCTTT; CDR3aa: CASRGPCGTEAFF
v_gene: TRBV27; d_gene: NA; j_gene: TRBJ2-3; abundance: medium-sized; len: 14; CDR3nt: TGTGCCAGCAGTTGGCAGGGTTACACAGATACGCAGTATTTT; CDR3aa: CASSWQGYTDTQYF
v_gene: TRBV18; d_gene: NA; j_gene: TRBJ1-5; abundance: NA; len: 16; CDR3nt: TGTGCCAGCTCACCCTTTAATCCGAGGGGCAATCAGCCCCAGCATTTT; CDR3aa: CASSPFNPRGNQPQHF
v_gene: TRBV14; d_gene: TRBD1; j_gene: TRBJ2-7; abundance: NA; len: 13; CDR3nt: TGTGCCAGCAGCCAGACAGGGCCCTACGAGCAGTACTTC; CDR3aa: CASSQTGPYEQYF
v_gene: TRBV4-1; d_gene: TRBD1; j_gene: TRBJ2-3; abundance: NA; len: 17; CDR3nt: TGCGCCAGCAGCCCTAATCCGACAGGGATGAGCACAGATACGCAGTATTTT; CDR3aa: CASSPNPTGMSTDTQYF
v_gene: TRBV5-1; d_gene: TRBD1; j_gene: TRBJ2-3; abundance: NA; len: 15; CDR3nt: TGCGCCAGCGGCCCGGGACAGGGGAGAACAGATACGCAGTATTTT; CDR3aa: CASGPGQGRTDTQYF
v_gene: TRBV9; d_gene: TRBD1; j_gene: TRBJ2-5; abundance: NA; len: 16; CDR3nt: TGTGCCAGCAGCGTAACCGGGGGACAGGGCCAAGAGACCCAGTACTTC; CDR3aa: CASSVTGGQGQETQYF
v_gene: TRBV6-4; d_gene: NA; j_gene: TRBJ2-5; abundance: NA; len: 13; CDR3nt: TGTGCCAGCCGCCGAGGGAGTGAAGAGACCCAGTACTTC; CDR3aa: CASRRGSEETQYF
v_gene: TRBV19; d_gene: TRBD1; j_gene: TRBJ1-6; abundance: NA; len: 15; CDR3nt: TGTGCCAGTAGTATAGACAGACAGGGCGATTCACCCCTCCACTTT; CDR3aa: CASSIDRQGDSPLHF